This TCR beta chain was profiled in a study of T-cell memory formation after mild COVID-19. Regarding the study as a whole: The study found contracting CD4+ clones mainly in CM and EM and contracting CD8+ clones in EMRA.

Per the germline V gene, CDR1 is SGHAT and CDR2 is FQNNGV. This CDR3 region has 15 residues. V lost 5 bases and J lost 3, with 16 bases in between. A remark on this clonotype: Its antigen is undetermined.

MiXCR, run by TCRdb on the 5' RACE reads, gives a single entry per CDR3 protein. The table lists hundreds of thousands of distinct CDR3 sequences, less than 25% of them singletons. Sequenced: PBMCs or a T cell subset sorted from them (not recorded which). The sequence came from an adult woman who had mild COVID-19 (a few samples of this study predate the infection). Cell type and time point are not known. The rearrangement links TRBV11-2 to TRBJ1-1, with D maybe TRBD1 (6 bases). The CDR3 is CASSVQGRGDTEAFF. CDR3 DNA sequence: TGTGCCAGCAGCGTACAGGGACGCGGGGACACTGAAGCTTTCTTT.